This T cell receptor (beta chain) appears in the sequencing data of a study of identifying expanded T cells in peripheral blood (dated 2019 in TCRdb). Background on the whole study: Separate aliquots of the same genomic DNA pool were sequenced to produce technical replicates, and four replicates were compared in pairs. What the study reported, not specific to this receptor: In all healthy donors, the variance in clone template counts between samples taken roughly 14 days apart rose significantly as total template count increased. The binomial model flagged around 1.1 differentially abundant clones between technical replicates, compared with about 15 over about 2 weeks and 18 to 20 over roughly 4 weeks. The authors expected biological variance in healthy repertoires might increase further over much longer intervals such as months to years. Both the number of clones called differentially abundant and the false-positive rate were significantly reduced by the beta-binomial model across all healthy-donor time intervals.

The immunoSEQ Assay, which uses bias-controlled multiplex PCR amplification of genomic DNA, was used to profile TCRbeta CDR3 regions. Regarding the original processing steps: The absolute abundance of each unique TCRbeta CDR3 region was quantified after sequences were collapsed and filtered. Differential abundance was tested with a binomial (Fisher-equivalent) model and with a beta-binomial model adding time-dependent variance fitted from healthy donors. Clones with fewer than 5 combined templates were excluded, and clones with Benjamini-Hochberg FDR below 0.01 were called differentially abundant. The form v = (b*log(k)+a)^2 was used to model beta-binomial variance as a function of total template count across the two samples. In its TCRdb copy, this immuneACCESS table keeps in-frame sequences only and misses some clones. Where compared with another copy, unresolved V genes explain less than half of these, and the others have no known cause. V, J and clone size reflect that table, while D and trimming were determined from the DNA. Across this sample there are 75,000 to 90,000 clones, with around 90% seen only once. Jointly, the top ten make up approximately 7% of the sample.

For this clone: This clone's antigen is unknown. Base quality data are lacking; no much larger clone is found one base away.

The CDR3 measures 12 amino acids from cysteine to phenylalanine. The sequence is cut down to CDR3 DNA, 36 bases in frame from base 1. CDR1 and CDR2 were assigned from the germline V gene (reference sequence) as GTSNPN and SVGIG. The junction carries 5 bases between V and J, which are trimmed by 3 bases and 3 bases respectively. During the collection period, no infections or other immune events were recorded for the healthy donors. Blood repertoires from healthy donors were used as a training cohort for calibrating time-dependent variance in a beta-binomial model of differential abundance of T-cell clones. The training cohort included 10 healthy donors, of whom 3 were female and 7 were male. Donor ages ranged from 29 to 64 years, with an average of roughly 47 years. Whole blood, obtained from a commercial supplier, was collected from each healthy donor at three time points spaced around two weeks apart. For immunosequencing, genomic DNA was extracted from unsorted whole blood.

The specimen was blood. The receptor comes from a person aged 18 to 75 in good health. The rearranged chain carries TRBV30 and TRBJ1-4; too little of a D gene remains to name it. The nucleotide sequence is TGTGCCTGGAGCCCCTCTAATGAAAAACTGTTTTTT. It codes for CAWSPSNEKLFF.